This TCR beta chain was identified during a study of T cells after yellow fever vaccination. This clonotype has a handful of counts. From the 5' RACE reads, TCRdb called clonotypes with MiXCR, one entry per CDR3 protein. The sample lists just under 600,000 distinct CDR3 sequences, approximately 15% occurring once. Germline lookup yields CDR1 LNHNV and CDR2 YYDKDF (reference sequence). The CDR3 spans 15 residues. Trimming removed 1 base at V and 1 base at J, with 10 bases between. V and J are TRBV15 and TRBJ1-1, with D unclear. The TCR sequence derives from a man in his thirties or forties who received the YFV17D yellow fever vaccine. Specimen: PBMCs, collected on the day of the yellow fever booster vaccination. The CDR3 DNA follows: TGTGCCACCAGCAGAGGTTACGGCTCGAACACTGAAGCTTTCTTT. Translation: CATSRGYGSNTEAFF.